The sequence of this T cell receptor beta chain was determined in a study of radiotherapy plus CTLA-4 blockade in lung cancer (dated by TCRdb to about 2018). Study-level background: Objective responses occurred in 15% to 20% of enrolled patients, and about 30% achieved disease control. On the study overall, not on this receptor specifically: TCR clones derived from tumors expanded in peripheral blood after treatment with radiotherapy and ipilimumab. Increased serum interferon-beta after radiation, together with early dynamic changes in blood T cell clones, were reported to be the strongest predictors of response.

Focal radiation therapy combined with CTLA-4 blockade (ipilimumab) was tested in patients with chemo-refractory metastatic non-small-cell lung cancer. With regard to this clone: Which antigen it targets is not known. Base quality data are lacking; no much larger clone is found one base away.

Library preparation employed the immunoSEQ multiplex PCR assay. TCRdb took over this immuneACCESS table, retaining in-frame rearrangements with V and J assigned. Such tables are incomplete; in checked studies, under half of the missing clones stem from an unresolved V gene, and the remainder is unexplained. Counted in this sample were approximately 47,000 clones; more than 60% of them appeared once. The ten biggest clones cover around a sixth of the sample. The material sequenced was peripheral blood, taken from a patient treated with radiotherapy plus ipilimumab. This sequence was found in a human donor with non-small cell lung cancer who had a partial response to radiotherapy plus ipilimumab.

The DNA is as follows: TGTGCCAGCAGACAATCATCTAGCGGGAGAGGAATAGATACGCAGTATTTT. This yields the protein CASRQSSSGRGIDTQYF. The chain is made from TRBV25-1 and TRBJ2-3, with TRBD2 identical over 10 junction bases. From the cysteine up to the phenylalanine, the CDR3 has a length of 17 residues. Only CDR3 DNA remains: 51 bases, in frame from the first base. Trimming removed 6 bases from V and 5 bases from J; the gene matches leave 14 bases unexplained. Based on the germline V gene, the CDR1 and CDR2 sequences are MGHDK and SYGVNS.